This record looks at one T cell receptor (beta chain) sequence and its context. Its cognate antigen is unknown. The sample belongs to a study of T-cell memory formation after mild COVID-19. Study-wide context: Among the donors, TCR clusters were largely specific to each donor.

TCRdb passed the 5' RACE reads through MiXCR, listing each CDR3 protein once. The table records around 430,000 distinct CDR3 sequences, 16% of them present only once. Findings and caveats of the study: Most CD4+ clones that shrank were in CM and EM, while CD8+ ones turned up in EMRA. The study found balanced CD4/CD8 in clones contracting day 15 to 85 and a CD4+ lean in later expanders. Some SARS-CoV-2-responding clones were already detected in memory before infection.

This CDR3 spans 17 amino acids. Germline CDR1 reads SEHNR; CDR2 reads FQNEAQ (reference sequence). V was pared by 5 bases and J by 1 base, with 12 bases of the junction left unmatched. The material sequenced was PBMCs or a T cell subset sorted from them (not recorded which). The receptor was derived from a man younger than 35 who had mild COVID-19 (a few samples of this study predate the infection). Cell type and time point are not known. The chain combines TRBV7-9 with TRBJ2-3; TRBD2 agrees at 7 bases. CDR3 residues: CASSRLDGGFGTDTQYF. CDR3 in DNA: TGTGCCAGCAGCCGCTTGGACGGGGGGTTCGGCACAGATACGCAGTATTTT.